These 3 T cell receptor beta chains came from one sample sequenced in a study of regulatory T cells in long-lasting Graves disease. Specified time point: newly diagnosed GD, antithyroid drugs for less than 3 months. PBMC-derived RNA was used for the TCR library. With iRepertoire HTBI primers and Arm-PCR of CDR3 regions, TCR beta libraries were built. TCRdb used MiXCR to reprocess the multiplex PCR reads, holding one entry per CDR3 protein. The sample has 350,000 to 450,000 distinct CDR3 sequences; just under 15% are singletons. The same specimen was also included in a second study, on T cells in Graves' hyperthyroidism and ophthalmopathy.

The sequenced sample was peripheral blood mononuclear cells (PBMCs), obtained at new diagnosis, from a patient treated with antithyroid drugs. These receptors were obtained from a woman in her twenties or thirties with Graves disease.

The CDR3 bases are TGCAGCGCCCGCCGGGATTCTAACTATGGCTACACCTTC. This sequence encodes CSARRDSNYGYTF. V usage is TRBV29-1 and J usage is TRBJ1-2; D not resolved. Germline V gene data show CDR1 as SQVTM and CDR2 as ANQGSEA. V was shortened by 7 bases and J by 0 bases, with 12 bases between the two germline ends. This CDR3 spans 13 amino acids.

This clonotype appeared a few times. The chain recombines TRBV13 with TRBJ2-1, with D possibly being TRBD1 or TRBD2 (6 bases each). Germline V gene data show CDR1 as PRHDT and CDR2 as FYEKMQ (reference sequence). Trimming removed 4 bases at V and 4 bases at J, with 11 bases between. There are 14 residues in the CDR3. CDR3 coding DNA: TGTGCCAGCAGCTCCCGGGGGCTTTACAATGAGCAGTTCTTC. Its translation: CASSSRGLYNEQFF.

This CDR3 is CASSTDRGLLFF. The DNA of the CDR3 is TGTGCCAGCAGCACGGACAGGGGGCTACTGTTTTTT. This sequence joins TRBV11-1 and TRBJ1-4; 11 bases fit TRBD1. Germline CDR1 is SGHAT and CDR2 is FQDESV (reference sequence). With 5 bases clipped from V and 13 bases from J, the junction kept 3 bases outside the gene matches. The CDR3 runs 12 residues.